A selection of T cell receptor beta chains follows, all from one sample in a study of control samples from healthy donors and cancer patients. Generated by immunoSEQ multiplex PCR, the TCRdb table keeps only in-frame clones and is missing some. The sample lists about 85,000 clones; 85% to 90% were seen once. Sequences were obtained from blood. These receptors were taken from a woman aged 60-75 years in good health. Each CDR3 is given with its conserved first and last residue. A D gene is named only where the DNA matches it firmly. Size is stated for part of the rows, as once, few or many counts, or as a class when the clone is expanded.

D: TRBD1
size: NA
J: TRBJ2-7
V: TRBV29-1
DNA: TGCAGCGTTGCCTTATTGGGACAGGGCCCATCGGACGAGCAGTACTTC
CDR3: CSVALLGQGPSDEQYF

D: NA
size: NA
J: TRBJ2-3
V: TRBV11-2
DNA: TGTGCCAGCACTCTAGTCGGGGGCGGGTTAGATACGCAGTATTTT
CDR3: CASTLVGGGLDTQYF

D: TRBD1
size: NA
J: TRBJ1-2
V: TRBV28
DNA: TGTGCCAGCAGACTAGGGACAGCGGCGATTGGCTACACCTTC
CDR3: CASRLGTAAIGYTF

D: NA
size: NA
J: TRBJ2-3
V: TRBV20-1
DNA: TGCAGTGCTACAACTAGCTATACGCAGTATTTT
CDR3: CSATTSYTQYF

D: NA
size: NA
J: TRBJ1-1
V: TRBV30
DNA: TGTGCCTGGAGTGTTGCCACGAACACTGAAGCTTTCTTT
CDR3: CAWSVATNTEAFF

D: NA
size: once
J: TRBJ1-1
V: TRBV2
DNA: TGTGCCAGCAGTGCAGTTGGAGAGGCTGAAGCTTTCTTT
CDR3: CASSAVGEAEAFF

D: TRBD1
size: NA
J: TRBJ1-2
V: TRBV3-1/TRBV3-2
DNA: TGTGCCAGCAGCCACCGGGACAGGTTTTTTTACTATGGCTACACCTTC
CDR3: CASSHRDRFFYYGYTF

D: NA
size: NA
J: TRBJ1-4
V: TRBV6-5
DNA: TGTGCCAGCAGTTACCGGCCTTCAGACGTGAATGAAAAACTGTTTTTT
CDR3: CASSYRPSDVNEKLFF

D: TRBD1
size: NA
J: TRBJ1-5
V: TRBV28
DNA: TGTGCCAGCAGCGGGACAGGGGGGGATCAGCCCCAGCATTTT
CDR3: CASSGTGGDQPQHF

D: TRBD2
size: once
J: TRBJ2-7
V: TRBV10-3
DNA: TGTGCCATCAGGGACGGGGGGTCGGGCTACGAGCAGTACTTC
CDR3: CAIRDGGSGYEQYF

D: TRBD1
size: NA
J: TRBJ1-4
V: TRBV4-1
DNA: TGCGCCAGCAGCCAAGGTCGGACAGGTCTATCTAATGAAAAACTGTTTTTT
CDR3: CASSQGRTGLSNEKLFF

D: TRBD1
size: NA
J: TRBJ2-5
V: TRBV6-2/TRBV6-3
DNA: TGTGCCAGCAGTACCAGAGACAGGGTCGTCAAGACCCAGTACTTC
CDR3: CASSTRDRVVKTQYF

D: TRBD2
size: NA
J: TRBJ2-2
V: TRBV5-4
DNA: TGTGCCAGCAGCTTAGCGCTAGCGGACACCGGGGAGCTGTTTTTT
CDR3: CASSLALADTGELFF

D: NA
size: NA
J: TRBJ1-6
V: TRBV5-4
DNA: TGTGCCAGCAGCTTGGAGCAGGGTAATTCACCCCTCCACTTT
CDR3: CASSLEQGNSPLHF

D: NA
size: NA
J: TRBJ2-1
V: TRBV4-2
DNA: TGTGCCAGCAGCCACAGGCAAGCGATATCCCCCAATGAGCAGTTCTTC
CDR3: CASSHRQAISPNEQFF

D: NA
size: few
J: TRBJ2-7
V: TRBV4-3
DNA: TGCGCCAGCAGCCAATCGGATCGCAGTTCCTACGAGCAGTACTTC
CDR3: CASSQSDRSSYEQYF

D: NA
size: NA
J: TRBJ1-2
V: TRBV18
DNA: TGTGCCAGCTCCGGGTTAGGGGCCGCCTATGGCTACACCTTC
CDR3: CASSGLGAAYGYTF

D: NA
size: NA
J: TRBJ1-1
V: TRBV19
DNA: TGTGCCAGTAGTGGACCCATGAGCACTGAAGCTTTCTTT
CDR3: CASSGPMSTEAFF

D: NA
size: NA
J: TRBJ1-5
V: TRBV18
DNA: TGTGCCAGCTCACCCGTCCTGACAGACCAGCCCCAGCATTTT
CDR3: CASSPVLTDQPQHF

D: NA
size: NA
J: TRBJ1-1
V: TRBV20-1
DNA: TGCAGTGCCCAGCGGGGGACTGAAGCTTTCTTT
CDR3: CSAQRGTEAFF

D: NA
size: NA
J: TRBJ1-5
V: TRBV7-2
DNA: TGTGCCAGCAGCTTAGGAGATCCCGGCGGGCAGCCCCAGCATTTT
CDR3: CASSLGDPGGQPQHF

D: TRBD2
size: NA
J: TRBJ2-5
V: TRBV6-5
DNA: TGTGCCAGCAGACTAGCGGGGGGTAGAGAGACCCAGTACTTC
CDR3: CASRLAGGRETQYF

D: NA
size: NA
J: TRBJ1-1
V: TRBV7-9
DNA: TGTGCCAGCAGCTTAGAGGGTGGGGGCACTGAAGCTTTCTTT
CDR3: CASSLEGGGTEAFF

D: TRBD1
size: NA
J: TRBJ1-5
V: TRBV28
DNA: TGTGCCAGCATCCCCCGGACAGGGTACAATCAGCCCCAGCATTTT
CDR3: CASIPRTGYNQPQHF

D: TRBD1
size: NA
J: TRBJ1-2
V: TRBV28
DNA: TGTGCCAGCAGTCCTGCGGGACAGTCGGCGGGATTC
CDR3: CASSPAGQSAGF

D: NA
size: NA
J: TRBJ1-2
V: TRBV19
DNA: TGTGCCAGTTCAAACAGGGAGGCCTACTATGGCTACACCTTC
CDR3: CASSNREAYYGYTF

D: NA
size: NA
J: TRBJ2-7
V: TRBV19
DNA: TGTGCCAGTAGTATCCTTGGAGGGAGCTCCTACGAGCAGTACTTC
CDR3: CASSILGGSSYEQYF

D: NA
size: NA
J: TRBJ2-7
V: TRBV3-1/TRBV3-2
DNA: TGTGCCAGCAGCAAAAACCCTAGCCGATACTACGAGCAGTACTTC
CDR3: CASSKNPSRYYEQYF

D: NA
size: once
J: TRBJ1-2
V: TRBV18
DNA: TGTGCCAGCTCACCCCCAGGCTATGGCTACACCTTC
CDR3: CASSPPGYGYTF

D: TRBD1
size: NA
J: TRBJ2-1
V: TRBV10-1
DNA: TGCGCCAGACTCCGGGACAGGGACAATGAGCAGTTCTTC
CDR3: CARLRDRDNEQFF

D: NA
size: NA
J: TRBJ2-1
V: TRBV18
DNA: TGTGCCAGCTCACCTACAAGGGACCTCGGGGATGAGCAGTTCTTC
CDR3: CASSPTRDLGDEQFF

D: NA
size: once
J: TRBJ2-7
V: TRBV11-2
DNA: TGTGCCAGCAGGTCCCCCGTGGGCCGCAACGAGCAGTACTTC
CDR3: CASRSPVGRNEQYF

D: NA
size: NA
J: TRBJ2-7
V: TRBV19
DNA: TGTGCCAGTAGTATAGACCCGGTCAGCTACGAGCAGTACTTC
CDR3: CASSIDPVSYEQYF

D: TRBD2
size: NA
J: TRBJ2-3
V: TRBV5-1
DNA: TGCGCCAGCCGCAATCGGGCGGGGGGTGCTAGCACAGATACGCAGTATTTT
CDR3: CASRNRAGGASTDTQYF

D: NA
size: NA
J: TRBJ1-5
V: TRBV28
DNA: TGTGCCAGCAGTTTGGGGGCCGGGACTTCAGGGACGGGCAATCAGCCCCAGCATTTT
CDR3: CASSLGAGTSGTGNQPQHF

D: NA
size: NA
J: TRBJ1-4
V: TRBV5-1
DNA: TGCGCCAGCAGCTTGCCAGGGGCACCCAATGAAAAACTGTTTTTT
CDR3: CASSLPGAPNEKLFF

D: NA
size: NA
J: TRBJ1-1
V: TRBV5-4
DNA: TGTGCCAGCAGCGTGGGGGTCGGGGCTGGGACTGAAGCTTTCTTT
CDR3: CASSVGVGAGTEAFF

D: NA
size: once
J: TRBJ1-1
V: TRBV3-1/TRBV3-2
DNA: TGTGCCAGCAGCCAAGTCGTAGGGATTCGGGGTGAAGCTTTCTTT
CDR3: CASSQVVGIRGEAFF

D: NA
size: NA
J: TRBJ2-4
V: TRBV20-1
DNA: TGCAGTGCTAGTTCGCTAGCCAAAAACATTCAGTACTTC
CDR3: CSASSLAKNIQYF